Listed below are T cell receptor beta chains from one sample, sequenced in a study of blood T cell repertoires in COVID-19. Profiled with immunoSEQ multiplex PCR; TCRdb holds only in-frame clones, not every one. This table holds some 130,000 clones, 60% to 80% found once. The material sequenced was peripheral blood. Receptor source: a man in his 60s who had recovered from COVID-19. Both conserved end residues are part of each CDR3. The D gene is left open where the match is weak. Clone size appears in some rows only: once, few, many, or a class for an expanded clone.

TRBV7-9	NA	TRBJ2-7	NA	CASSSLWGPHEQYF	TGTGCCAGCAGCTCCCTCTGGGGCCCACACGAGCAGTACTTC
TRBV5-1	NA	TRBJ1-1	TRBD1	CASSFEQGWNTEAFF	TGCGCCAGCAGCTTCGAACAGGGGTGGAACACTGAAGCTTTCTTT
TRBV7-4	NA	TRBJ1-4	TRBD1	CASSLDITGQSYNEKLFF	TGTGCCAGCAGCTTAGATATTACGGGACAGAGTTATAATGAAAAACTGTTTTTT
TRBV6-5	NA	TRBJ2-7	TRBD2	CASSSLGTSGYYEQYF	TGTGCCAGCAGTTCCTTAGGGACTAGCGGTTACTACGAGCAGTACTTC
TRBV7-2	NA	TRBJ1-4	NA	CASSSDVPEGKLFF	TGTGCCAGCAGCTCCGATGTCCCAGAGGGAAAACTGTTTTTT
TRBV27	NA	TRBJ2-7	NA	CASSLAGFPYEQYF	TGTGCCAGCAGTTTAGCGGGATTCCCCTACGAGCAGTACTTC
TRBV28	NA	TRBJ1-2	NA	CASSSPGGNYGYTF	TGTGCCAGCAGCTCCCCCGGGGGGAACTATGGCTACACCTTC
TRBV28	many	TRBJ2-7	NA	CASSPPGQVGGYEQYF	TGTGCCAGCAGTCCCCCCGGACAGGTGGGGGGCTACGAGCAGTACTTC
TRBV5-4	NA	TRBJ1-2	NA	CASSSAKEGDPYGYTF	TGTGCCAGCAGCTCTGCCAAAGAGGGGGACCCCTATGGCTACACCTTC
TRBV27	NA	TRBJ1-5	NA	CASSLRGALVGQPQHF	TGTGCCAGCAGTTTACGCGGGGCCCTAGTGGGGCAGCCCCAGCATTTT
TRBV7-2	NA	TRBJ2-7	NA	CASSLPGGSYEQYF	TGTGCCAGCAGCTTACCCGGGGGTTCCTACGAGCAGTACTTC
TRBV7-9	NA	TRBJ2-7	TRBD1	CASSPPGQGIYEQYF	TGTGCCAGCAGCCCGCCAGGACAGGGTATCTACGAGCAGTACTTC
TRBV27	NA	TRBJ1-4	NA	CASSPRDFEKLFF	TGTGCCAGCAGTCCACGGGACTTTGAAAAACTGTTTTTT
TRBV3-1/TRBV3-2	NA	TRBJ1-5	NA	CASSQGSWDQPQHF	TGTGCCAGCAGCCAAGGGAGTTGGGATCAGCCCCAGCATTTT
TRBV4-1	NA	TRBJ2-2	NA	CASSQEGSLARGGELFF	TGCGCCAGCAGCCAAGAAGGTTCGCTAGCGAGAGGCGGGGAGCTGTTTTTT
TRBV7-8	NA	TRBJ1-6	NA	CASSFSGTFDNSPLHF	TGTGCCAGCAGCTTCTCCGGGACATTTGATAATTCACCCCTCCACTTT
TRBV5-1	once	TRBJ2-3	TRBD2	CASSLEGSTSGAPDTQYF	TGCGCCAGCAGCTTGGAGGGGTCCACTAGCGGGGCCCCAGATACGCAGTATTTT
TRBV12-3/TRBV12-4	NA	TRBJ1-5	NA	CASQGMGNQPQHF	TGTGCCAGCCAGGGGATGGGCAATCAGCCCCAGCATTTT
TRBV5-1	NA	TRBJ2-5	TRBD2	CASSLIGLAGGLEETQYF	TGCGCCAGCAGCTTAATAGGACTAGCGGGAGGGCTGGAAGAGACCCAGTACTTC
TRBV6-5	NA	TRBJ2-3	NA	CASSYVQGYSTDTQYF	TGTGCCAGCAGTTACGTGCAGGGATATAGCACAGATACGCAGTATTTT
TRBV19	NA	TRBJ1-1	TRBD1	CASSTQGQGDTEAFF	TGTGCCAGTAGTACCCAGGGACAGGGTGACACTGAAGCTTTCTTT
TRBV6-2/TRBV6-3	few	TRBJ2-2	TRBD2	CASSSPTSGGPTNTGELFF	TGTGCCAGCAGTTCCCCAACTAGCGGGGGGCCAACGAACACCGGGGAGCTGTTTTTT
TRBV6-2/TRBV6-3	once	TRBJ1-2	NA	CASSYSPETDGYTF	TGTGCCAGCAGTTACAGTCCGGAGACAGATGGCTACACCTTC
TRBV6-2/TRBV6-3	NA	TRBJ2-2	TRBD2	CASSSLAEIGELFF	TGTGCCAGCAGTTCCCTAGCGGAGATCGGGGAGCTGTTTTTT
TRBV27	NA	TRBJ1-4	NA	CASSSQGFNEKLFF	TGTGCCAGCAGTTCTCAGGGCTTTAATGAAAAACTGTTTTTT
TRBV19	NA	TRBJ2-3	NA	CASSLHRAEKDTQYF	TGTGCCAGTAGTCTCCACAGGGCTGAAAAAGATACGCAGTATTTT
TRBV5-4	NA	TRBJ1-2	TRBD1	CASSLASGTAGYTF	TGTGCCAGCAGCTTAGCGTCCGGGACAGCGGGCTACACCTTC
TRBV6-5	NA	TRBJ1-1	NA	CASSRIQVLNTEAFF	TGTGCCAGCAGTCGGATTCAGGTTTTGAACACTGAAGCTTTCTTT
TRBV30	NA	TRBJ1-2	NA	CAWRPSFGGNNYGYTF	TGTGCCTGGAGGCCCAGTTTTGGCGGTAATAACTATGGCTACACCTTC
TRBV19	NA	TRBJ2-5	TRBD1	CASSIGQGQETQYF	TGTGCCAGTAGTATAGGACAGGGACAAGAGACCCAGTACTTC